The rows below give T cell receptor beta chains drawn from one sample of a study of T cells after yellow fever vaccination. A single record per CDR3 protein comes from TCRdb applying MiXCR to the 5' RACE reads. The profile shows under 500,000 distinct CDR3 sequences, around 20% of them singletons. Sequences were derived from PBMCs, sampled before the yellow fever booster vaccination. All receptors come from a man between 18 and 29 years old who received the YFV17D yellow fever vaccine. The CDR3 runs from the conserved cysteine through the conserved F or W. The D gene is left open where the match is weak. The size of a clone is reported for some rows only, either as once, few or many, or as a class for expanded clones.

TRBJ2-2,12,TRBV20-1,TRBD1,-,CSVGQGTGELFF,TGCAGTGTGGGACAGGGCACCGGGGAGCTGTTTTTT
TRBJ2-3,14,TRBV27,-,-,CASWGLWSTDTQYF,TGTGCCAGTTGGGGGTTGTGGAGCACAGATACGCAGTATTTT
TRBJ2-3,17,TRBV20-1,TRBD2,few,CSASPRLAGSSTDTQYF,TGCAGTGCTAGTCCCAGACTAGCCGGAAGTAGCACAGATACGCAGTATTTT
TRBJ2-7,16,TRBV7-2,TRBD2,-,CASSLAAAGGSYEQYF,TGTGCCAGCAGCTTAGCGGCAGCGGGGGGCTCCTACGAGCAGTACTTC
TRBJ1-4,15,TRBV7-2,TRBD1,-,CASSPAGTGLGKLFF,TGTGCCAGCAGCCCCGCAGGGACAGGGTTGGGAAAACTGTTTTTT
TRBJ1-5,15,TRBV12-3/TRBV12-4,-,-,CASSLALGGIGPQHF,TGTGCCAGCAGTTTAGCGCTGGGAGGAATAGGACCCCAGCATTTT
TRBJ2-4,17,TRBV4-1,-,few,CASSRVGESRAKNIQYF,TGCGCCAGCAGCCGAGTGGGAGAATCGAGAGCCAAAAACATTCAGTACTTC
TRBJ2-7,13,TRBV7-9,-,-,CASSHSGGIEQYF,TGTGCCAGCAGCCATAGCGGTGGAATCGAGCAGTACTTC
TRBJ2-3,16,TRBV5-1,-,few,CASSDLRVARTDTQYF,TGCGCCAGCAGCGACTTACGGGTGGCTCGCACAGATACGCAGTATTTT
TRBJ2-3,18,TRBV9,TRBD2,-,CASSVELAGDRSTDTQYF,TGTGCCAGCAGCGTAGAACTAGCGGGGGATAGGAGCACAGATACGCAGTATTTT
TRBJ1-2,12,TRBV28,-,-,CASSLDGQPHTF,TGTGCCAGCAGTTTAGACGGACAGCCCCACACCTTC
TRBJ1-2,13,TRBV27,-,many,CASSSVRDYGYTF,TGTGCCAGCAGTTCGGTCAGGGACTATGGCTACACCTTC
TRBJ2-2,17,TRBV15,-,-,CATSRDFGLPRAGELFF,TGTGCCACCAGCAGAGATTTCGGCCTACCTAGGGCCGGGGAGCTGTTTTTT
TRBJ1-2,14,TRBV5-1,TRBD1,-,CASSDDRGDYGYTF,TGCGCCAGCAGCGATGACAGGGGTGACTATGGCTACACCTTC
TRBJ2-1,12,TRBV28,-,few,CASSLGWGEQFF,TGTGCCAGCAGTTTAGGGTGGGGTGAGCAGTTCTTC
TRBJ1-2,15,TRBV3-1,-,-,CASSHKGSLVGGYTF,TGTGCCAGCAGCCACAAGGGGTCGCTTGTCGGTGGCTACACCTTC
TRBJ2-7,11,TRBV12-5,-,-,CASGSDRRQYF,TGTGCTAGTGGTAGCGACAGGAGGCAGTACTTC
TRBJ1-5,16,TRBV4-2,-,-,CASSQDPGVSNQPQHF,TGTGCCAGCAGCCAAGATCCCGGGGTCAGCAATCAGCCCCAGCATTTT
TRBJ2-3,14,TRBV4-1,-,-,CASSQQFRPDTQYF,TGCGCCAGCAGCCAACAATTTCGACCAGATACGCAGTATTTT
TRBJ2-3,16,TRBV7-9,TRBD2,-,CASSPDSGGAQDTQYF,TGTGCCAGCAGCCCAGATAGCGGGGGGGCACAAGATACGCAGTATTTT
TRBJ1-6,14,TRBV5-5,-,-,CASSAETLGSPLHF,TGTGCCAGCAGCGCTGAGACCCTAGGTTCACCCCTCCACTTT
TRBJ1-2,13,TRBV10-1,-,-,CASSESRGGGYTF,TGCGCCAGCAGTGAGTCAAGGGGTGGCGGCTACACCTTC
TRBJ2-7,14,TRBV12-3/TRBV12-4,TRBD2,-,CASSPTSGSYEQYF,TGTGCCAGCAGCCCGACTAGCGGGTCCTACGAGCAGTACTTC
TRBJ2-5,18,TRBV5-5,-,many,CASSFNPLTGVLQETQYF,TGTGCCAGCAGCTTTAATCCTCTAACAGGAGTCCTCCAAGAGACCCAGTACTTC
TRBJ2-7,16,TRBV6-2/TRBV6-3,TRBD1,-,CASKLDRGQGAYEQYF,TGTGCCAGCAAATTAGACCGCGGACAGGGGGCCTACGAGCAGTACTTC
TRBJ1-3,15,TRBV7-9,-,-,CASSGQNSAGNTIYF,TGTGCCAGCAGTGGACAGAATTCAGCTGGAAACACCATATATTTT
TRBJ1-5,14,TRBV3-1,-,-,CASSRQGNNQPQHF,TGTGCCAGCAGCCGTCAGGGAAACAATCAGCCCCAGCATTTT
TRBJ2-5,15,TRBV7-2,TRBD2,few,CASSSRTSGKETQYF,TGTGCCAGCAGCTCTCGGACTAGCGGGAAAGAGACCCAGTACTTC
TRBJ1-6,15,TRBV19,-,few,CASSMGPRSDSPLHF,TGTGCCAGTAGTATGGGACCTCGGTCGGATTCACCCCTCCACTTT
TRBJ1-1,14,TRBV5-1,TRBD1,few,CASSLVQGASEAFF,TGCGCCAGCAGCTTGGTTCAGGGGGCTTCTGAAGCTTTCTTT
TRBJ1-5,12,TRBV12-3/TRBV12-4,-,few,CASRQYGQPQHF,TGTGCCAGCAGGCAGTACGGTCAGCCCCAGCATTTT
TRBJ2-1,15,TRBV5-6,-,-,CASSFETVHYNEQFF,TGTGCCAGCAGCTTCGAGACAGTCCACTACAATGAGCAGTTCTTC
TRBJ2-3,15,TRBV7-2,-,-,CASSARGDITDTQYF,TGTGCCAGCAGCGCTCGGGGGGACATCACAGATACGCAGTATTTT
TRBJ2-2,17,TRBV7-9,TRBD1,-,CASSSWTGSSVTGELFF,TGTGCCAGCAGCTCATGGACAGGGTCTTCGGTCACCGGGGAGCTGTTTTTT
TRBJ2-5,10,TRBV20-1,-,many,CSAIKETQYF,TGCAGTGCTATAAAAGAGACCCAGTACTTC
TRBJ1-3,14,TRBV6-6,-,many,CASRGDTSGNTIYF,TGTGCCAGCAGGGGGGACACCTCTGGAAACACCATATATTTT
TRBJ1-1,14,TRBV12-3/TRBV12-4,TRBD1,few,CASSMRQGRGEAFF,TGTGCCAGCAGTATGAGACAGGGGAGGGGTGAAGCTTTCTTT
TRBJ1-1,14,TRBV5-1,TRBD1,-,CASSPYRGNTEAFF,TGCGCCAGCAGCCCCTACAGGGGGAACACTGAAGCTTTCTTT
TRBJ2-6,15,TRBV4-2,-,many,CASSRALRGANVLTF,TGTGCCAGCAGCCGAGCCTTGAGGGGGGCCAACGTCCTGACTTTC
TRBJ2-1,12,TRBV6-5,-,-,CASSYGGTEQFF,TGTGCCAGCAGTTACGGGGGTACTGAGCAGTTCTTC
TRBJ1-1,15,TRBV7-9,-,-,CASSPQLRVGTEAFF,TGTGCCAGCAGCCCTCAACTCAGGGTCGGGACTGAAGCTTTCTTT
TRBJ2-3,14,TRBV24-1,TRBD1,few,CATRATGDTDTQYF,TGTGCCACCAGGGCGACAGGGGATACAGATACGCAGTATTTT
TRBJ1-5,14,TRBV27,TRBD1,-,CASSLQGANQPQHF,TGTGCCAGCAGCTTACAGGGGGCGAATCAGCCCCAGCATTTT
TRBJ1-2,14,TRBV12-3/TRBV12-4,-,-,CASSLRDTAYGYTF,TGTGCCAGCAGTTTGCGGGACACAGCCTATGGCTACACCTTC
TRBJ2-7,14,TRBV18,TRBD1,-,CASSPPGQSDEQYF,TGTGCCAGCTCACCACCGGGACAGAGTGACGAGCAGTACTTC
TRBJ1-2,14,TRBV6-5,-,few,CASSYSTDLYGYTF,TGTGCCAGCAGTTACTCGACGGACCTCTATGGCTACACCTTC
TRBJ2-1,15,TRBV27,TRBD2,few,CASKRTGGSYNEQFF,TGTGCCAGCAAAAGAACGGGGGGCTCCTACAATGAGCAGTTCTTC
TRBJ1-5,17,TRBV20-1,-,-,CSASLWVPGDSNQPQHF,TGCAGTGCTAGCCTCTGGGTTCCCGGTGATAGCAATCAGCCCCAGCATTTT
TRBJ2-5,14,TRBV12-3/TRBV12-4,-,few,CASSFARVGETQYF,TGTGCCAGCAGTTTTGCTCGTGTTGGGGAGACCCAGTACTTC
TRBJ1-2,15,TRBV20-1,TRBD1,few,CSAPRPGQGVYGYTF,TGCAGTGCTCCTAGACCGGGACAGGGGGTCTATGGCTACACCTTC
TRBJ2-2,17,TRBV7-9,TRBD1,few,CASSLARTGVWAGELFF,TGTGCCAGCAGCTTAGCGCGGACAGGGGTATGGGCCGGGGAGCTGTTTTTT
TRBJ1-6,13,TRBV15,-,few,CATSRGGDSPLHF,TGTGCCACCAGCAGAGGAGGGGATTCACCCCTCCACTTT
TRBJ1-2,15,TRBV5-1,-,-,CASSEGHGEDYGYTF,TGCGCCAGCAGCGAGGGACACGGGGAGGATTATGGCTACACCTTC
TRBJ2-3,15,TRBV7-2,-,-,CASSLANREADTQYF,TGTGCCAGCAGCTTAGCGAACCGTGAGGCAGATACGCAGTATTTT
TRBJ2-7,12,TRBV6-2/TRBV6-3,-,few,CASSTTLYEQYF,TGTGCCAGCAGTACAACACTCTACGAGCAGTACTTC
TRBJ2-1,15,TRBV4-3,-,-,CASSPGLAPYNEQFF,TGCGCCAGCAGCCCGGGACTCGCTCCCTACAATGAGCAGTTCTTC
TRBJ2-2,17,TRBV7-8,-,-,CASSPPLGELNTGELFF,TGTGCCAGCAGCCCTCCCCTCGGCGAGTTGAACACCGGGGAGCTGTTTTTT
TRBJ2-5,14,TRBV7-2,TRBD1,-,CASSRDRVSETQYF,TGTGCCAGCAGCCGGGACAGGGTCAGCGAGACCCAGTACTTC
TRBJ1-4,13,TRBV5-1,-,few,CASSLAPGEKLFF,TGCGCCAGCAGCTTGGCCCCCGGGGAAAAACTGTTTTTT
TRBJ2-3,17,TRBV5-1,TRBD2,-,CASSSLAGYSPTDTQYF,TGCGCCAGCAGCTCGTTAGCGGGGTACTCACCCACAGATACGCAGTATTTT